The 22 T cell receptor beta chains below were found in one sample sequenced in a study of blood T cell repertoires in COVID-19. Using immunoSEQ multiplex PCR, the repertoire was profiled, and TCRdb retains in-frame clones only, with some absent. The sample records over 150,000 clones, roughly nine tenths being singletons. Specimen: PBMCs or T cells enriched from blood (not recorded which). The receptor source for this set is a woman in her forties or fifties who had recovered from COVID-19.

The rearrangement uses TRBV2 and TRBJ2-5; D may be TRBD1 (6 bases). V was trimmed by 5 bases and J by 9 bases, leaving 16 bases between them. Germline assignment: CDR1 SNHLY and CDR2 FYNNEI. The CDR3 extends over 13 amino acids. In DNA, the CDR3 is TGTGCCAGCAGTCCGGACAGCGCAAGGGCCCAGTACTTC. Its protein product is CASSPDSARAQYF.

CDR3: CASSRDRSNYGYTF. The CDR3 DNA follows: TGTGCCAGCAGTCGGGACAGGTCTAACTATGGCTACACCTTC. This chain connects TRBV6-5 to TRBJ1-2; 8 nucleotides match TRBD1. V gave up 5 bases and J gave up 0 bases; unmatched junction bases: 2. This CDR3 has 14 residues. CDR1 and CDR2 (germline): MNHEY, SVGAGI.

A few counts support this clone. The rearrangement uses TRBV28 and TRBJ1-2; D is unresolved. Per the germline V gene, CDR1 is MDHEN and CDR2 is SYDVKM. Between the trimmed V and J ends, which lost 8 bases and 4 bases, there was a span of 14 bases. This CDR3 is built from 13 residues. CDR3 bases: TGTGCCAGCGGCACTACCCTGGGCTATGGCTACACCTTC. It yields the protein CASGTTLGYGYTF.

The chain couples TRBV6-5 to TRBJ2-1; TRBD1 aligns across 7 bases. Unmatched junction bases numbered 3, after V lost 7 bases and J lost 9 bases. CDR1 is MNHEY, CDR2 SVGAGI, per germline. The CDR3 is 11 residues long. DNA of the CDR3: TGTGCCAGCACCTACAGGGGTGAGCAGTTCTTC. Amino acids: CASTYRGEQFF.

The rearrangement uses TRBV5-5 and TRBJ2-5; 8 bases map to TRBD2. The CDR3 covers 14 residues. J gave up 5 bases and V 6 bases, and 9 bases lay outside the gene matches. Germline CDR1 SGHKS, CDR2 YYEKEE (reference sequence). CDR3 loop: CASTRGGVAETQYF. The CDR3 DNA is TGTGCCAGCACCCGGGGGGGGGTCGCGGAGACCCAGTACTTC. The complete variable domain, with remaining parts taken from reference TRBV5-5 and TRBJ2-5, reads DAGVTQSPTHLIKTRGQQVTLRCSPISGHKSVSWYQQVLGQGPQFIFQYYEKEERGRGNFPDRFSARQFPNYSSELNVNALLLGDSALYLCASTRGGVAETQYFGPGTRLLVL.

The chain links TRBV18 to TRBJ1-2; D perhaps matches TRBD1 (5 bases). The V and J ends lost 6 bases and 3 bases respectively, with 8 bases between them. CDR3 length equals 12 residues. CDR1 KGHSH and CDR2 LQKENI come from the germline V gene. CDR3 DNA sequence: TGTGCCAGCTCGGGCAGGGACTATGGCTACACCTTC. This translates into CASSGRDYGYTF.

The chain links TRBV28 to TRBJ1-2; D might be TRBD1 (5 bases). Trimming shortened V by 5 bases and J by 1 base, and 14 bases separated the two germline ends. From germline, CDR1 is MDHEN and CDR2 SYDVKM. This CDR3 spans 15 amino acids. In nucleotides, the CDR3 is TGTGCCAGCAGTCCCCGACAGAGCCATAACTATGGCTACACCTTC. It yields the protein CASSPRQSHNYGYTF.

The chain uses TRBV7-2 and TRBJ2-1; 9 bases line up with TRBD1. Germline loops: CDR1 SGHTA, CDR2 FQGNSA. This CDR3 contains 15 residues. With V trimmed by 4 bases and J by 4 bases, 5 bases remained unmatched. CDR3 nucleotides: TGTGCCAGCAGCTCCCGACAGGGGGGATACAATGAGCAGTTCTTC. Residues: CASSSRQGGYNEQFF.

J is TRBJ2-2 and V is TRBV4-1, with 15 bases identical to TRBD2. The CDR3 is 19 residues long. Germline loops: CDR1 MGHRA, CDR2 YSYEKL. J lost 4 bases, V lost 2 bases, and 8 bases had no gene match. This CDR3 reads CASSQPPGLAGGRTGELFF. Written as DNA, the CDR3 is TGCGCCAGCAGCCAACCCCCGGGACTAGCGGGAGGTCGCACCGGGGAGCTGTTTTTT.

In DNA, the CDR3 is TGTGCCAGCTCACCATATCCCGGGACAGGGATAGGTATTCAGTACTTC. It codes for CASSPYPGTGIGIQYF. This chain uses TRBV18 with TRBJ2-4; 9 bases line up with TRBD1. CDR1 is KGHSH and CDR2 is LQKENI in the germline V gene. With V trimmed by 2 bases and J by 10 bases, 12 bases remained unmatched. This CDR3 spans 16 amino acids.

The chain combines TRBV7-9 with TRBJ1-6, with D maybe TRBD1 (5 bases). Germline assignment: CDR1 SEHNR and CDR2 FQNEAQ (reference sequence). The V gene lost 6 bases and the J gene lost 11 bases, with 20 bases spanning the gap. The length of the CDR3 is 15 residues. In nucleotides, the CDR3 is TGTGCCAGCAGACCCGCCCAGGTGACGGGGGCACCCCTCCACTTT. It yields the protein CASRPAQVTGAPLHF.

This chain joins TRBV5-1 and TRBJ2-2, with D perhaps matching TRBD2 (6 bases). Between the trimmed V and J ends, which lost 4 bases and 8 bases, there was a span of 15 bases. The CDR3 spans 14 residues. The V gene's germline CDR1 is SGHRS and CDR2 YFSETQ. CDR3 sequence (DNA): TGCGCCAGCAGCCTCCGAACCAGCGGGGGGGAGCTGTTTTTT. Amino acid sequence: CASSLRTSGGELFF.

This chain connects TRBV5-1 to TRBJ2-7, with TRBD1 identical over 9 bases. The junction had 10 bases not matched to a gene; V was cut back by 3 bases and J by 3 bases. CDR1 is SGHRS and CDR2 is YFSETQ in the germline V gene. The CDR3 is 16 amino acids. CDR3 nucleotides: TGCGCCAGCAGCTCGATTAACAGGGGGCTTAACTACGAGCAGTACTTC. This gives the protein CASSSINRGLNYEQYF.

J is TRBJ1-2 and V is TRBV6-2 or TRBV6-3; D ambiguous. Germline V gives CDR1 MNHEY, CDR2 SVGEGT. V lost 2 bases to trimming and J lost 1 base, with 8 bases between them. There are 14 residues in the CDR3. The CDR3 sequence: CASSYAAYNYGYTF. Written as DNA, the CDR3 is TGTGCCAGCAGTTACGCCGCCTATAACTATGGCTACACCTTC.

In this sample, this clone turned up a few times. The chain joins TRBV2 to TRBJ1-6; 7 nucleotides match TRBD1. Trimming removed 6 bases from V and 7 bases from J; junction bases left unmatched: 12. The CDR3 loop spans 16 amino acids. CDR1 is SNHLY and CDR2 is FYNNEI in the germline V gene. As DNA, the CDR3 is TGTGCCAGCAGGACACAATCCGGGACAGCCAATTCACCCCTCCACTTT. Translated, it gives CASRTQSGTANSPLHF.

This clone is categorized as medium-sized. CDR3 loop: CASRSGSSYNEQFF. CDR3 nucleotide sequence: TGTGCCAGCCGTAGCGGGAGCTCCTACAATGAGCAGTTCTTC. The chain couples TRBV7-2 to TRBJ2-1; 9 nucleotides align to TRBD2. The CDR3 is 14 residues long. V lost 8 bases, J lost 0 bases, and 2 bases stayed unmatched. CDR1 is SGHTA and CDR2 is FQGNSA in the germline V gene.

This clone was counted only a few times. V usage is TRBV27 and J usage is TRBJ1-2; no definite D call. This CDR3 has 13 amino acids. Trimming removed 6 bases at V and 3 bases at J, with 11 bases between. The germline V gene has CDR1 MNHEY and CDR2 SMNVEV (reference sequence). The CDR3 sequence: CASRTTRDYGYTF. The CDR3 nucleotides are TGTGCCAGCAGGACCACCCGGGACTATGGCTACACCTTC.

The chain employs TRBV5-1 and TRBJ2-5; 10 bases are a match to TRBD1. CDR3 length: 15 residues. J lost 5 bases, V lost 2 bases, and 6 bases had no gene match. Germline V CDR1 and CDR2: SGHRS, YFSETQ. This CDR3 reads CASSLTGTGVETQYF. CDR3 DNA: TGCGCCAGCAGCTTAACCGGGACAGGGGTCGAGACCCAGTACTTC.

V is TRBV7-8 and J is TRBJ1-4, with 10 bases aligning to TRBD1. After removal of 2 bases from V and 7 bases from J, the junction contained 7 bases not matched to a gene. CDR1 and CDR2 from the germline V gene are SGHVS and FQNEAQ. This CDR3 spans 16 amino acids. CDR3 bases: TGTGCCAGCAGCTTACCGACAGGGGGCAGGAGTGAAAAACTGTTTTTT. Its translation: CASSLPTGGRSEKLFF. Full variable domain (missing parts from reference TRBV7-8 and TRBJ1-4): GAGVSQSPRYKVAKRGQDVALRCDPISGHVSLFWYQQALGQGPEFLTYFQNEAQLDKSGLPSDRFFAERPEGSVSTLKIQRTQQEDSAVYLCASSLPTGGRSEKLFFGSGTQLSVL.

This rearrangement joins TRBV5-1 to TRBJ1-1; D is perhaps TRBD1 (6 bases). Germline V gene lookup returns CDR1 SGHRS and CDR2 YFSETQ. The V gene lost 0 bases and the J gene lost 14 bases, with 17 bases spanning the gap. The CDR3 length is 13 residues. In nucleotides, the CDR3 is TGCGCCAGCAGCTTGGGACAGGAGACGGGCGGGTTCTTT. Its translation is CASSLGQETGGFF.

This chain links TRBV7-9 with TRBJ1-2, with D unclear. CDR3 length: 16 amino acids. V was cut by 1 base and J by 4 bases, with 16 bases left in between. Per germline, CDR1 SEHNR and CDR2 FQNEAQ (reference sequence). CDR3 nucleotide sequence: TGTGCCAGCAGCTTAGTGAGTTCAGGCGACGTCTATGGCTACACCTTC. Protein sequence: CASSLVSSGDVYGYTF. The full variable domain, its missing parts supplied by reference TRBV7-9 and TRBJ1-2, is DTGVSQNPRHKITKRGQNVTFRCDPISEHNRLYWYRQTLGQGPEFLTYFQNEAQLEKSRLLSDRFSAERPKGSFSTLEIQRTEQGDSAMYLCASSLVSSGDVYGYTFGSGTRLTVV.

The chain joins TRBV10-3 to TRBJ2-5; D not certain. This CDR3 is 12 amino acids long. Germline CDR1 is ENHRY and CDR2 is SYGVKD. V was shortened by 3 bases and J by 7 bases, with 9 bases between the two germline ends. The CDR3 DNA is TGTGCCATCAGTGACCTCAGTGCGACCCAGTACTTC. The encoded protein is CAISDLSATQYF.